In its sample, the clone carrying this TCR beta chain was seen a few times. This entry belongs to a study of blood T cell repertoires in COVID-19. Study as a whole: Samples representing acute and convalescent COVID-19 were sourced from the United States, Italy and Spain.

From germline, CDR1 is SNHLY and CDR2 FYNNEI. CDR3 length: 15 residues. V was trimmed by 2 bases and J by 1 base, leaving 11 bases between them. Clones were sequenced by immunoSEQ multiplex PCR, and TCRdb holds only the in-frame ones, with some missing. Here the sample spans approximately 160,000 clones, 65% to 85% being singletons. This chain connects TRBV2 to TRBJ1-1; D uncertain. The TCR was taken from a woman older than 75 with active or convalescent COVID-19. Sequencing was done on a sample of peripheral blood. The CDR3 here is CASSENVRSNTEAFF. The CDR3 DNA is TGTGCCAGCAGTGAAAACGTCCGGTCGAACACTGAAGCTTTCTTT.